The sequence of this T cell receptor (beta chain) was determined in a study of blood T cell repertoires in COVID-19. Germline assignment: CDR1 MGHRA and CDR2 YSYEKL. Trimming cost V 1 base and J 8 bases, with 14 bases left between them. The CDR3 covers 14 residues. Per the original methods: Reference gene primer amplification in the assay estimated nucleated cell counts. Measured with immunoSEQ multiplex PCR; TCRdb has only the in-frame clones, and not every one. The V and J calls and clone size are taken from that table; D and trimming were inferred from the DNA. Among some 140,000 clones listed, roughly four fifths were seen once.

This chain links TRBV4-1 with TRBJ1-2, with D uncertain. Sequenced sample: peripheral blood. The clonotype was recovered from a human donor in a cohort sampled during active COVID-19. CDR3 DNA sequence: TGCGCCAGCAGCCAAGTCCCCGGCGGAGGAGGCTACACCTTC. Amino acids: CASSQVPGGGGYTF.